One and the same sample provided the 32 T cell receptor beta chains below, sequenced in a study of CD8 T cells in ankylosing spondylitis. One entry per CDR3 protein results from TCRdb running MiXCR on the 5' RACE reads. The sample records more than 200,000 distinct CDR3 sequences, 24% being singletons. The sample consisted of blood, either unsorted or a sorted T cell fraction (not recorded which). These receptors all come from a male donor with ankylosing spondylitis or in good health (not recorded which).

In this sample, this clonotype turned up many times. The gene calls are TRBV12-3 or TRBV12-4 and TRBJ2-1; D is unresolved. Between the trimmed V and J ends, which lost 3 bases and 8 bases, there was a span of 11 bases. The CDR3 sequence is 13 residues long. CDR3 sequence reads: CASSFLPGYEQFF. The DNA of the CDR3 is TGTGCCAGCAGTTTTCTGCCCGGCTATGAGCAGTTCTTC.

The chain joins TRBV6-1 to TRBJ2-5; D is possibly TRBD1 or TRBD2 (5 bases each). From germline, CDR1 is MNHNS and CDR2 SASEGT. The V and J ends lost 6 bases and 7 bases respectively, with 18 bases between them. The CDR3 has 14 residues. CDR3 region: CASSIGADVRTQYF. For the CDR3, the DNA is TGTGCCAGCAGCATCGGGGCAGACGTCCGGACCCAGTACTTC.

This clonotype was detected a few times. The chain employs TRBV6-1 and TRBJ2-3; D is undetermined. Germline CDR1 MNHNS, CDR2 SASEGT. V was clipped by 6 bases and J by 2 bases, with 15 bases between them. The CDR3 is made up of 15 amino acids. CDR3 sequence reads: CASRPTGLYTDTQYF. CDR3 DNA: TGTGCCAGCAGACCGACCGGTCTCTACACAGATACGCAGTATTTT.

This clonotype has just a few counts. The V gene is TRBV18, the J gene TRBJ2-7; 11 positions agree with TRBD2. The CDR3 is made up of 15 amino acids. Per the germline V gene, CDR1 is KGHSH and CDR2 is LQKENI. V lost 3 bases and J lost 1; bases outside the gene matches: 2. CDR3: CASSPTSGGSYEQYF. As DNA, the CDR3 is TGTGCCAGCTCACCTACTAGCGGGGGTTCCTACGAGCAGTACTTC.

There are a few counts of this clonotype. The rearrangement uses TRBV12-3 or TRBV12-4 and TRBJ2-7; no firm D call. Between the trimmed V and J ends, which lost 5 bases and 4 bases, there was a span of 12 bases. The length of the CDR3 is 13 residues. The CDR3 nucleotides are TGTGCCAGCAGTCCGATCCGGAGATACGAGCAGTACTTC. Its translation is CASSPIRRYEQYF.

This clonotype was seen only a few times. The rearrangement links TRBV24-1 to TRBJ2-2, with TRBD1 as a possible D gene (6 bases). The CDR3 length is 16 residues. Trimming stripped 2 bases from V and 4 bases from J, with 13 bases between. Germline-derived CDR1 and CDR2 are KGHDR and SFDVKD. The CDR3 protein is CATSDYLQGATGELFF. CDR3 sequence (DNA): TGTGCCACCAGTGATTACTTACAGGGAGCCACCGGGGAGCTGTTTTTT.

In its sample, this clonotype was seen once. The chain carries TRBV12-3 or TRBV12-4 and TRBJ2-2; D perhaps matches TRBD2 (6 bases). The V end was cut by 5 bases, the J end by 1 base, with 8 bases between. This CDR3 region has 14 residues. CDR3 loop: CASSAGRNTGELFF. CDR3 coding DNA: TGTGCCAGCAGTGCGGGACGGAACACCGGGGAGCTGTTTTTT.

The chain is built from TRBV6-1 and TRBJ2-6; 7 nucleotides line up with TRBD2. V was clipped by 8 bases and J by 0 bases; unmatched bases: 13. The CDR3 spans 18 residues. Germline V CDR1 and CDR2: MNHNS, SASEGT. The CDR3 spells CASAPEGLLNSGANVLTF. In DNA form, the CDR3 reads TGTGCCAGCGCCCCTGAGGGACTACTTAACTCTGGGGCCAACGTCCTGACTTTC.

This clonotype was observed at least ten times. This chain links TRBV6-1 with TRBJ2-3, with D maybe TRBD1 (6 bases). Trimming stripped 6 bases from V and 2 bases from J, with 15 bases between. The germline V gene encodes CDR1 MNHNS and CDR2 SASEGT. This CDR3 is built from 15 residues. CDR3 amino acids: CASSSTGWDTDTQYF. The CDR3 DNA reads TGTGCCAGCAGCTCGACAGGTTGGGACACAGATACGCAGTATTTT.

The chain couples TRBV12-3 or TRBV12-4 to TRBJ2-6; tentatively, D is TRBD1 (7 bases). With 4 bases removed from V and 0 bases from J, the gap between germline ends came to 13 bases. The CDR3 runs to 17 residues. CDR3 sequence reads: CASSSGDSFSGANVLTF. DNA of the CDR3: TGTGCCAGCAGTTCGGGGGACAGCTTCTCTGGGGCCAACGTCCTGACTTTC.

This clonotype was observed a handful of times. The chain links TRBV3-1 to TRBJ2-7, with a weak D call TRBD2 (7 bases). Trimming stripped 4 bases from V and 2 bases from J, with 15 bases between. CDR1 and CDR2 (germline): LGHDT, YNNKEL (reference sequence). The CDR3 is made up of 15 amino acids. CDR3 bases: TGTGCCAGCAGCCCGCGGGGGCAGCCAACCTACGAGCAGTACTTC. It codes for CASSPRGQPTYEQYF.

This clonotype has more than one count but fewer than ten. The CDR3 coding sequence is TGTGCCATCAGTGAGTCTGAGCCATCGGGAAGAGAGACCCAGTACTTC. Encoded protein: CAISESEPSGRETQYF. The chain uses TRBV10-3 and TRBJ2-5; tentatively, D is TRBD2 (5 bases). V was trimmed by 0 bases and J by 4 bases, leaving 15 bases between them. There are 16 residues in the CDR3. Germline assignment: CDR1 ENHRY and CDR2 SYGVKD.

The gene calls are TRBV20-1 and TRBJ2-7, with 11 bases lining up with TRBD2. This CDR3 is built from 16 residues. Unmatched junction bases numbered 13, after V lost 3 bases and J lost 6 bases. Germline CDR1 reads DFQATT; CDR2 reads SNEGSKA (reference sequence). In DNA, the CDR3 is TGCAGTGCTAGGGTTGTAGCGGGGGGGACCCTATCCGAGCAGTACTTC. This gives the protein CSARVVAGGTLSEQYF.

This clonotype showed up many times. The V gene is TRBV20-1, the J gene TRBJ1-1; weak D call: TRBD1 (6 bases). Germline-derived CDR1 and CDR2 are DFQATT and SNEGSKA (reference sequence). The CDR3 is 14 amino acids. V shed 1 base and J shed 1 base, with 10 bases lying between them. In DNA, the CDR3 is TGCAGTGCTAGAGTGGGGGGCGCGAACACTGAAGCTTTCTTT. Its protein is CSARVGGANTEAFF.

For this clonotype: An end of the junction does not agree with germline; a read error may underlie this. V gene TRBV5-1 combines with J gene TRBJ2-3; D may be TRBD1 (6 bases). Germline V gene sequence: CDR1 SGHRS, CDR2 YFSETQ. This CDR3 region has 12 residues. The CDR3 DNA reads as TGCGCCAGCAGCCAGGGGTTTGATACGCTGTATTTT. Protein: CASSQGFDTLYF.

This clonotype was recorded many times. The chain carries TRBV10-3 and TRBJ2-7; D might be TRBD1 (6 bases). The CDR3 totals 16 residues. Germline-derived CDR1 and CDR2 are ENHRY and SYGVKD. V was trimmed by 6 bases and J by 0 bases, leaving 18 bases between them. This CDR3 reads CAIRGTLESGSYEQYF. The CDR3 DNA reads TGTGCCATCAGAGGGACATTAGAATCGGGCTCCTACGAGCAGTACTTC.

CDR3 region: CASSLNGRAYNEQFF. In DNA, the CDR3 is TGTGCCAGCAGCTTGAATGGCAGAGCTTACAATGAGCAGTTCTTC. The V and J genes are TRBV5-4 and TRBJ2-1; D not certain. Germline-derived CDR1 and CDR2 are SGHNT and YYREEE (reference sequence). The ends were cut back, 1 base at V and 4 bases at J, with 12 bases in the middle. This CDR3 region has 15 residues.

The J gene is TRBJ2-1, the V gene TRBV25-1; D call uncertain. The V gene lost 5 bases and the J gene lost 5 bases, with 10 bases spanning the gap. The CDR3 is 13 residues long. In germline, CDR1 is MGHDK, CDR2 SYGVNS. Here the CDR3 DNA reads TGTGCCAGCAGTCGCGCTGGCGACAATGAGCAGTTCTTC. Protein product: CASSRAGDNEQFF.

For the CDR3, the DNA is TGTGCCAGCTCACCGCGGGACAGGGGGCTAGTCGAGCAGTACTTC. This gives the protein CASSPRDRGLVEQYF. The chain is built from TRBV18 and TRBJ2-7, with 12 bases aligning to TRBD1. This CDR3 region has 15 residues. Germline CDR1 reads KGHSH; CDR2 reads LQKENI. Losses at the gene ends were 3 bases for V and 6 bases for J; bases not matched to a gene: 6.

V gene TRBV10-3 combines with J gene TRBJ2-1; TRBD2 matches 7 bases. Germline CDR1 reads ENHRY; CDR2 reads SYGVKD. V dropped 5 bases and J dropped 9; count of bases not matched to a gene: 13. The CDR3 is 15 residues long. The CDR3 sequence: CAISTTDYPGGEQFF. The CDR3 DNA sequence: TGTGCCATCAGTACTACGGACTACCCGGGGGGTGAGCAGTTCTTC.

In its sample, this clonotype was seen a few times. The chain carries TRBV7-8 and TRBJ2-1; TRBD2 matches at 15 bases. The germline gives CDR1 SGHVS, CDR2 FQNEAQ. CDR3 length equals 17 residues. The ends lost 2 bases at V and 4 bases at J; junction bases unmatched: 3. DNA of the CDR3: TGTGCCAGCAGCTTACCCGGGACTAGCGGGGGGTACAATGAGCAGTTCTTC. Its translation: CASSLPGTSGGYNEQFF.

The chain uses TRBV27 and TRBJ1-2; no clear D gene. Trimming took 1 base from V and 3 from J, leaving 6 bases between them. The CDR3 is 13 amino acids. CDR1 MNHEY and CDR2 SMNVEV come from the germline V gene (reference sequence). The CDR3 bases are TGTGCCAGCAGTTTATTTCTCGACTATGGCTACACCTTC. Protein product: CASSLFLDYGYTF.

This clonotype was detected only a few times. V is TRBV7-9 and J is TRBJ2-3, with a weak D call TRBD1 (6 bases). Trimming removed 6 bases from V and 2 bases from J, with 9 bases in between. The CDR3 contains 13 residues. Germline V lookup: CDR1 SEHNR, CDR2 FQNEAQ (reference sequence). CDR3 nucleotide sequence: TGTGCCAGCAGACAGGGATACACAGATACGCAGTATTTT. Its translation: CASRQGYTDTQYF.

V is TRBV12-3 or TRBV12-4 and J is TRBJ2-5; 10 bases are a match to TRBD1. Trimming at V came to 3 bases and at J to 5 bases, leaving 6 bases not matched to a gene. This CDR3 spans 15 amino acids. The CDR3 sequence is CASSFRRDRGETQYF. The CDR3 DNA reads as TGTGCCAGCAGTTTCCGCCGGGACAGGGGTGAGACCCAGTACTTC.

The V call is TRBV20-1, the J call TRBJ2-7, with 10 bases matching TRBD2. Germline V gene lookup returns CDR1 DFQATT and CDR2 SNEGSKA (reference sequence). Losses at the gene ends were 1 base for V and 2 bases for J; bases not matched to a gene: 5. CDR3 size: 15 residues. CDR3 nucleotide sequence: TGCAGTGCTAGAGGAACAGCGGGGGGGCCCTACGAGCAGTACTTC. This translates into CSARGTAGGPYEQYF.

This clonotype was counted a few times. This sequence joins TRBV4-2 and TRBJ2-1, with 8 bases that match TRBD2. CDR3 length: 14 residues. The V gene's germline CDR1 is LGHNA and CDR2 YNFKEQ. V gave up 4 bases and J gave up 5 bases; unmatched junction bases: 4. CDR3 amino acids: CASSLGGGDNEQFF. The DNA for the CDR3 is TGTGCCAGCAGCCTCGGGGGGGGGGACAATGAGCAGTTCTTC.

The chain recombines TRBV20-1 with TRBJ2-7; tentatively, D is TRBD2 (6 bases). The CDR3 runs to 15 residues. The germline gives CDR1 DFQATT, CDR2 SNEGSKA (reference sequence). Trimming removed 0 bases from V and 3 bases from J, with 15 bases in between. The chain's CDR3 is CSARDLGGPNYEQYF. CDR3 coding DNA: TGCAGTGCTAGAGATCTCGGGGGACCTAACTACGAGCAGTACTTC.

This clonotype turned up a few times. The chain combines TRBV20-1 with TRBJ2-1, with D unclear. The germline CDR1 and CDR2 sequences are DFQATT and SNEGSKA (reference sequence). This CDR3 spans 13 amino acids. With 1 base removed from V and 10 bases from J, the gap between germline ends came to 14 bases. The CDR3 region has the DNA TGCAGTGCTAGAGTCCCCCTAAGCCGCGAGCAGTTCTTC. As protein: CSARVPLSREQFF.

A few counts support this clonotype. The chain recombines TRBV20-1 with TRBJ1-5, with D possibly TRBD1 on 6 matching bases. The CDR3 consists of 14 residues. Trimming stripped 6 bases from V and 2 bases from J, with 14 bases between. Germline V CDR1 and CDR2: DFQATT, SNEGSKA (reference sequence). The CDR3, as DNA: TGCAGTGCACACGAGGGGGGACGCAATCAGCCCCAGCATTTT. It yields the protein CSAHEGGRNQPQHF.

This clonotype appeared many times. CDR3 nucleotides: TGCAGCGGTGACAGGGCCTTCGGTGAGCAGTTCTTC. Translation gives CSGDRAFGEQFF. The V call is TRBV29-1, the J call TRBJ2-1, with TRBD1 matching 7 bases. This CDR3 is built from 12 residues. From germline, CDR1 is SQVTM and CDR2 ANQGSEA. Germline trimming cut 7 bases from V and 9 bases from J; bases unmatched to any gene: 9.

This clonotype was seen ten or more times. The chain uses TRBV7-2 and TRBJ2-3; 9 positions agree with TRBD2. The V segment lost 5 bases and the J segment 4 bases; nucleotides outside the gene matches: 7. The CDR3 extends over 15 amino acids. CDR1 and CDR2 from the germline V gene are SGHTA and FQGNSA. CDR3 DNA sequence: TGTGCCAGCAGCAAACCTAGCGGGGCCTCAGATACGCAGTATTTT. Protein: CASSKPSGASDTQYF.

In this sample, this clonotype turned up a few times. The V call is TRBV15, the J call TRBJ1-5; tentative D call: TRBD1 (5 bases). Germline-derived CDR1 and CDR2 are LNHNV and YYDKDF (reference sequence). There are 14 residues in the CDR3. Trimming removed 4 bases from V and 4 bases from J, with 11 bases in between. The CDR3 spells CATSTRTPNQPQHF. CDR3 DNA sequence: TGTGCCACCAGCACCAGGACACCTAATCAGCCCCAGCATTTT.